Listed here are 13 T cell receptor beta chains from one sample, sequenced in a study of Ad26.COV2.S vaccination and SARS-CoV-2 variants. Sequencing used immunoSEQ multiplex PCR; TCRdb keeps in-frame clones, though not all of them. The data show hundreds of thousands of clones, around 90% seen once. Sample treatment: some 20 received Ad26.COV2.S at low or high dose, single or two shots; 5 received placebo; per-sample allocation not given. Day 63 following the first vaccine or placebo injection was when the samples were taken. This specimen consisted of peripheral blood, obtained in a trial of Ad26.COV2.S vaccine versus placebo. These receptor sequences come from a person between 18 and 60 years old who received the Ad26.COV2.S COVID-19 vaccine or a placebo.

This chain joins TRBV3-1 (or the pseudogene TRBV3-2) and TRBJ2-3, with D hard to call. The length of the CDR3 is 14 residues. Trimming removed 4 bases at V and 0 bases at J, with 8 bases between. The germline gives CDR1 LGHDT, CDR2 YNNKEL (reference sequence). CDR3 nucleotide sequence: TGTGCCAGCAGCCGTTCGACTAGCACAGATACGCAGTATTTT. Translating it yields CASSRSTSTDTQYF.

V is TRBV3-1 (or the pseudogene TRBV3-2) and J is TRBJ2-7, with D perhaps matching TRBD1 or TRBD2 (6 bases each). Per germline, CDR1 LGHDT and CDR2 YNNKEL (reference sequence). The V end was cut by 4 bases, the J end by 3 bases, with 13 bases between. The CDR3 has 14 amino acids. The CDR3: CASSRGTPVYEQYF. CDR3 in DNA: TGTGCCAGCAGCCGCGGGACACCAGTCTACGAGCAGTACTTC.

V and J are TRBV7-2 and TRBJ2-5, with D perhaps TRBD2 (5 bases). The V gene's germline CDR1 is SGHTA and CDR2 FQGNSA. This CDR3 spans 14 amino acids. V was shortened by 4 bases and J by 2 bases, with 11 bases between the two germline ends. CDR3 nucleotide sequence: TGTGCCAGCAGCTCCTGGACTCTACAAGAGACCCAGTACTTC. It translates to CASSSWTLQETQYF.

The chain carries TRBV7-2 and TRBJ1-6; possible D gene TRBD1, 5 bases. The CDR3 runs to 14 residues. V lost 2 bases to trimming and J lost 6 bases, with 8 bases between them. Germline values: CDR1 SGHTA, CDR2 FQGNSA. DNA for the CDR3: TGTGCCAGCAGCTTAATGGGGGGTAATTCACCCCTCCACTTT. It yields the protein CASSLMGGNSPLHF.

This chain uses TRBV6-5 with TRBJ2-5, with a tentative D call TRBD1 (6 bases). Trimming pared 2 bases from V and 1 base from J, leaving 8 bases between. Germline assignment: CDR1 MNHEY and CDR2 SVGAGI. The CDR3 is 14 residues long. DNA for the CDR3: TGTGCCAGCAGTTACCAGGACAGCCAAGAGACCCAGTACTTC. Protein: CASSYQDSQETQYF.

This clone was counted only a few times. This chain links TRBV4-3 with TRBJ1-1; TRBD1 might be the D (5 bases). Germline-derived CDR1 and CDR2 are LGHNA and YSLEER. V lost 0 bases, J lost 0 bases, and 8 bases lay in between. CDR3 length equals 15 residues. For the CDR3, the DNA is TGCGCCAGCAGCCAAGAACAGGTAATGAACACTGAAGCTTTCTTT. This gives the protein CASSQEQVMNTEAFF.

V usage is TRBV7-9 and J usage is TRBJ2-1, with D perhaps being TRBD1 or TRBD2 (5 bases each). The CDR3 loop spans 12 amino acids. Trimming left V 10 bases short and J 5 bases short, with 12 bases between. The germline V gene encodes CDR1 SEHNR and CDR2 FQNEAQ (reference sequence). The CDR3 here is CATEGMDNEQFF. The CDR3 DNA is TGTGCCACCGAGGGGATGGACAATGAGCAGTTCTTC.

V and J are TRBV29-1 and TRBJ2-1; 13 bases agree with TRBD2. Unmatched junction bases numbered 3, after V lost 4 bases and J lost 6 bases. CDR1 SQVTM and CDR2 ANQGSEA come from the germline V gene. CDR3 length: 14 residues. The CDR3 region is CSVGGLAGVNEQFF. In DNA, the CDR3 is TGCAGCGTTGGTGGACTAGCGGGAGTCAATGAGCAGTTCTTC.

This rearrangement joins TRBV19 to TRBJ1-3; D remains ambiguous. V was trimmed by 6 bases and J by 6 bases, leaving 18 bases between them. The CDR3 consists of 15 residues. Germline CDR1 reads LNHDA; CDR2 reads SQIVND (reference sequence). This CDR3 is CASSNLWTEENTIYF. DNA of the CDR3: TGTGCCAGTAGCAACCTCTGGACGGAAGAAAACACCATATATTTT.

The chain employs TRBV10-3 and TRBJ1-4, with D perhaps matching TRBD1 (5 bases). CDR1 ENHRY and CDR2 SYGVKD come from the germline V gene. V was shortened by 3 bases and J by 2 bases, with 10 bases between the two germline ends. The CDR3 length is 15 residues. CDR3 DNA: TGTGCCATCAGTGATGGGGGTGCCACTAATGAAAAACTGTTTTTT. It yields the protein CAISDGGATNEKLFF.

This chain uses TRBV6-2 or TRBV6-3 with TRBJ1-2; a weak D match, TRBD1 (5 bases). There are 16 residues in the CDR3. Germline V gives CDR1 MNHEY, CDR2 SVGEGT. The germline V and J ends were trimmed by 1 base and 8 bases, with 20 bases remaining between them. Written as DNA, the CDR3 is TGTGCCAGCAGTTACTTAGGATCCGGGACCGGATCGGGCTACACCTTC. Translation gives CASSYLGSGTGSGYTF.

The V and J genes are TRBV18 and TRBJ2-3, with 8 bases fitting TRBD1. V lost 4 bases, J lost 6 bases, and 6 bases stayed unmatched. The germline V gene encodes CDR1 KGHSH and CDR2 LQKENI. This CDR3 is built from 14 residues. CDR3 in amino acids: CASSLGDRSDTQYF. The CDR3 nucleotides read TGTGCCAGCTCACTCGGGGACAGGTCGGATACGCAGTATTTT.

This sequence joins TRBV13 and TRBJ1-6, with D possibly matching TRBD1 (6 bases). The V gene lost 3 bases and the J gene lost 0 bases, with 9 bases spanning the gap. CDR3 length: 16 amino acids. Germline V lookup: CDR1 PRHDT, CDR2 FYEKMQ (reference sequence). For the CDR3, the DNA is TGTGCCAGCAGCTTCGGGACAAGCTCCTATAATTCACCCCTCCACTTT. Its translation is CASSFGTSSYNSPLHF.